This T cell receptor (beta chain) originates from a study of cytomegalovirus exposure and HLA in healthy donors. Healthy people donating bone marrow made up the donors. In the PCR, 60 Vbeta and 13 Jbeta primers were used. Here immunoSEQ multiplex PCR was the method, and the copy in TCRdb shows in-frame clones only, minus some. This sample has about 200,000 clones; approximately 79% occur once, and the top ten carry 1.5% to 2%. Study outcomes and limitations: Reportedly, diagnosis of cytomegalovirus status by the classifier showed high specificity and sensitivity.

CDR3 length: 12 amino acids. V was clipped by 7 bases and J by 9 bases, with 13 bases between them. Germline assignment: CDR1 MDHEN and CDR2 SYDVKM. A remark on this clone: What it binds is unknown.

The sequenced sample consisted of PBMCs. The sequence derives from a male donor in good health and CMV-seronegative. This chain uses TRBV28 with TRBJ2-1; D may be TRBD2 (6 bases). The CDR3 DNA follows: TGTGCCAGCACCTCGGCGGGGAGTGAGCAGTTCTTC. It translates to CASTSAGSEQFF.